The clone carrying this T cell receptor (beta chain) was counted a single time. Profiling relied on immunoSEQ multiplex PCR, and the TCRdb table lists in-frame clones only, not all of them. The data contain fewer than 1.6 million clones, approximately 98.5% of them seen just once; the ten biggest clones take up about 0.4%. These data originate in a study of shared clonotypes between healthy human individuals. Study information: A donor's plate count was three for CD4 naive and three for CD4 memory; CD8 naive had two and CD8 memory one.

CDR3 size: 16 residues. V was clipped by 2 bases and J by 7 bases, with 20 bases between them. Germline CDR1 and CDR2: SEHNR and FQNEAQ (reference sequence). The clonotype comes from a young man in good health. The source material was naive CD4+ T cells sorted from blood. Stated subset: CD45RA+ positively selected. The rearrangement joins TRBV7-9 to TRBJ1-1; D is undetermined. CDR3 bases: TGTGCCAGCAGCTTAATGAGGGATGCAGGTTCGGGTGAAGCTTTCTTT. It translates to CASSLMRDAGSGEAFF.